These T cell receptor beta chains were read from a single sample in a study of tumor-infiltrating lymphocytes in primary liver carcinoma. TCRdb redid the calling of the multiplex PCR reads with MiXCR, one entry per CDR3 protein. The profile covers some 46,000 distinct CDR3 sequences, with more than 70% appearing a single time and about 38% taken by the ten largest. The source material was tumor-adjacent normal liver tissue. The receptor set was obtained from a woman aged 25 to 45 with primary liver carcinoma and hepatitis B virus infection. Both conserved end residues are part of each CDR3. D genes are given only for firm matches. For some rows the clone size is stated as once, few or many, or as a class when expanded; others skip it.

J gene,CDR3 length,D gene,clone size,V gene,CDR3 DNA,CDR3 protein
TRBJ2-5,15,TRBD2,.,TRBV11-2,TGTGCCAGCAGCTTAGAGGGAGGGGAGGAAGAGACCCAGTACTTC,CASSLEGGEEETQYF
TRBJ2-3,19,TRBD2,few,TRBV11-3,TGTGTCAGCAGCTTAGGCTTTGGAGCGGGAGCAGGAGGCACAGATACACAGTATTTT,CVSSLGFGAGAGGTDTQYF
TRBJ1-2,14,.,many,TRBV28,TGTGCCAGCAGTTTATATGGGAGGGTGCATGGCTACACCTTC,CASSLYGRVHGYTF
TRBJ2-5,14,.,.,TRBV28,TGTGCCAGCAGTCTAGAGGGAGGGGGTGAGACCCAGTACTTC,CASSLEGGGETQYF
TRBJ2-1,15,.,once,TRBV11-1,TGTGCCAGCAGCTTGGTACAGGGCGCACACAAAGAGCAGTTCTTC,CASSLVQGAHKEQFF
TRBJ1-1,15,TRBD1,once,TRBV5-1,TGCGCCAGCAGGGTTGGGACAGTTTCGGACACTGAGGCTTTCTTT,CASRVGTVSDTEAFF
TRBJ2-1,18,TRBD2,many,TRBV25-1,TGTGCCAGCAGTGGTATCCACATCATAGCGGGAGCGGACAATGAGCAGTTCTTC,CASSGIHIIAGADNEQFF
TRBJ2-7,13,.,.,TRBV9,TGTGCCAACAGCGCCGGAGGGAAAGGCGAGCAGTACTTC,CANSAGGKGEQYF
TRBJ2-3,14,.,.,TRBV10-3,TGTGCCACCGCCTACCAGGCTAGCACACATACTCAGTATTTT,CATAYQASTHTQYF
TRBJ1-3,16,.,many,TRBV5-6,TGTGCCAGCAGCTTGGCCATGGGCAGGGCTGGAAACACCATATATTTT,CASSLAMGRAGNTIYF
TRBJ2-6,14,.,.,TRBV6-5,TGTGCCAGCTGCCGGGACTCTGGGGCCAACGTCCTGACCTTC,CASCRDSGANVLTF
TRBJ2-2,16,.,.,TRBV4-2,TGTGCCAGCAGCCAGGCCGGGACCAAGGAACTTGGGGACCTGTTTTTT,CASSQAGTKELGDLFF
TRBJ2-7,13,.,.,TRBV6-1,TGTGCTAGCAATGCCCGATGGGCTCTCGAGCAGTACTTC,CASNARWALEQYF
TRBJ2-7,11,.,many,TRBV30,TGTGCCTGGAGTATTGGAGACGAGCAGTACTTC,CAWSIGDEQYF
TRBJ2-2,14,.,once,TRBV6-6,TGTGCCACCGTCGGCGGGATGGGGATCGGGGAGCTGTTTTTT,CATVGGMGIGELFF
TRBJ2-3,15,.,.,TRBV2,TGTGCCAACAGTGGAGGGACGGCTAGCTCAGATACGCAGTATTTT,CANSGGTASSDTQYF
TRBJ2-5,12,.,.,TRBV29-1,TGCATCGCCAAGGCCTCCCAAGAGACCCAGTACTTC,CIAKASQETQYF
TRBJ1-6,13,.,.,TRBV16,TGTGCCAGCATCCAATCCCATAATTCACACCTCCACTTT,CASIQSHNSHLHF
TRBJ2-3,18,TRBD2,many,TRBV7-9,TGTGCCAGCAGCCACTCGCTCTGGCTAGCGGGACCCACAGATACGCAGTATTTT,CASSHSLWLAGPTDTQYF
TRBJ2-2,13,.,.,TRBV6-2/TRBV6-3,TGTGCCAGCGGTTATTCCAGACCCGGGAAGCTGTTTTTT,CASGYSRPGKLFF
TRBJ2-7,15,.,.,TRBV6-2/TRBV6-3,TGTGCCAGCAGTTACCGCATAGGGAACCCCCACGACCAGTACTTC,CASSYRIGNPHDQYF
TRBJ1-5,16,TRBD1,.,TRBV6-1,TGTGCCACTATCCTCTCCCGGGGACAGGGTACTCAGCCCCAGCATTTT,CATILSRGQGTQPQHF
TRBJ2-5,14,.,many,TRBV28,TGTGCCAGCAGCTTCCGGGGCTTACAAGAGACCCAGTACTTC,CASSFRGLQETQYF
TRBJ1-5,16,.,.,TRBV30,TGTGCCCGGGGTGAAAAACGCCGGGGGGGGAATCAGCCCCAGCATTTT,CARGEKRRGGNQPQHF
TRBJ2-2,18,TRBD2,.,TRBV6-5,TGTGTCGGCAGTTGTCTACTAGCGGGAGGAGGGAACACCGGGGAGCTGTTTTTT,CVGSCLLAGGGNTGELFF
TRBJ1-3,15,.,.,TRBV6-6,TGTGCCAGCAGACAGGTGACAAACGCTGGAAACACCATATACTTT,CASRQVTNAGNTIYF
TRBJ2-5,14,.,.,TRBV11-1,.,CASSWPWGTGTEYF
TRBJ2-7,14,.,.,TRBV6-2/TRBV6-3,TGTGCTAGCGGTCGAGGAGACACCTCCTACGAGCAGTACTTC,CASGRGDTSYEQYF
TRBJ2-5,15,.,.,TRBV4-2,TGTGCCAGAAGCCAAGACCGGGGAACGCAAGAGACCCAGTACTTC,CARSQDRGTQETQYF
TRBJ2-6,17,.,.,TRBV5-6,TGTGCCAGCAGCCAGTACAGCAGCTTCTCTGGGGTCAACGCCCTGACTTTC,CASSQYSSFSGVNALTF
TRBJ1-1,14,.,.,TRBV10-3,TGTCCCATCGGTGAGGCGAGGACTAACACTGAAGCTTTCTTT,CPIGEARTNTEAFF
TRBJ2-1,14,TRBD1,few,TRBV7-9,TGTGCCAGCAGCACCGGGACAGGGGGGTACGAGCAGTTCTTC,CASSTGTGGYEQFF
TRBJ1-2,14,.,once,TRBV28,TGTGCCAGCAGTTACCCTGGTAACAACTATCGCTACACCTTC,CASSYPGNNYRYTF
TRBJ2-7,15,TRBD1,medium-sized,TRBV4-3,TGCGCCAGCAGCCAAGATCGATGGACAGGGCGGGAGCAGTACTTC,CASSQDRWTGREQYF
TRBJ1-5,14,.,many,TRBV28,TGTGCCAGCAGGTTAAGGGGGAGCAATCAGCCCCAGCATTTT,CASRLRGSNQPQHF
TRBJ2-7,13,.,.,TRBV11-2,TGTGCCAGCATAGGAGACAGGACCTACAAGCATTACTTC,CASIGDRTYKHYF
TRBJ1-5,13,.,.,TRBV6-2/TRBV6-3,TGTGCCAGCAGTTGCGTCGGTCGTCAGTCCCAGCATTTC,CASSCVGRQSQHF
TRBJ2-1,11,.,.,TRBV7-8,TGTGCCAGCAGCTTAATGAATGAAGAGTTCTTC,CASSLMNEEFF
TRBJ1-1,17,TRBD1,.,TRBV6-5,TGTGCCTGCAGTTACTCAGGGGACAGCAGGTGGAACACTGAAGCTTTCTTT,CACSYSGDSRWNTEAFF
TRBJ2-1,17,TRBD2,many,TRBV7-8,TGTGCCAGCAGCAAAGACACAACTAGCGGCTACTACAATGAGCAGTTCTTC,CASSKDTTSGYYNEQFF
TRBJ2-1,14,.,.,TRBV4-1,TGCGCCGGCAGCCAAGTATCCCCGAATGTCATGCTGTTCTTC,CAGSQVSPNVMLFF
TRBJ1-2,15,TRBD1,many,TRBV6-2/TRBV6-3,TGTGCCAGCAGTTCTCATCCGGACAGGGTTTATGGCTACACCTTC,CASSSHPDRVYGYTF
TRBJ1-1,13,.,.,TRBV14,TGTGCCAGCAGCCAAGCCACAGTAGGTTGGGCTATCTTC,CASSQATVGWAIF
TRBJ2-7,15,TRBD2,.,TRBV12-3/TRBV12-4,TGTGTCAGTAGTTTTCGCCGGGCTAGCGGGGGGATTCAGTACTTC,CVSSFRRASGGIQYF